The clone carrying this T cell receptor (beta chain) came up a few times. Its target is unknown. Presence of unique molecular identifiers characterized the TCR beta cDNA libraries. TCRdb reanalysed the PCR reads using MiXCR and keeps one entry per CDR3 protein. This sample has about 380,000 distinct CDR3 sequences; less than 35% occur once, and the top ten carry around an eighth. This record belongs to a study of post-analysis software for immune sequencing data. Study-level findings and limits: TRBV5-6, TRBV5-1 and TRBV20-1 belonged to a set of about 5 TRBV segments that were more frequent in patients than controls.

The V segment lost 2 bases and the J segment 7 bases; nucleotides outside the gene matches: 7. Germline values: CDR1 SGDLS, CDR2 YYNGEE. The CDR3 covers 16 residues. This sequence originates from a girl aged 10 to 17 with multiple sclerosis. Sequenced input: blood. The rearrangement uses TRBV9 and TRBJ1-6, with 9 bases that match TRBD1. The CDR3 loop is CASSVGSGTGNSPLHF. In DNA, the CDR3 is TGTGCCAGCAGCGTGGGGTCCGGGACAGGGAATTCACCCCTCCACTTT.